This paragraph reports one T cell receptor beta chain. Per the study methods: Quantification of nucleated cells was approximated via reference gene primer amplification. The data were produced by immunoSEQ multiplex PCR, yet TCRdb's version contains in-frame clones alone and is incomplete. Clone size and V and J calls were adopted from that table, with D and trimming inferred from the DNA. Among about 86,000 clones listed, roughly 88% were seen once. The data derive from a study of blood T cell repertoires in COVID-19. On the study more broadly: The samples span acute and convalescent COVID-19 from the United States, Italy and Spain. PBMCs, B-cell-depleted T cells, or T cells provided the cDNA or gDNA that made up the material.

The receptor comes from a woman over 75 with active or convalescent COVID-19. Sequencing used peripheral blood.

The CDR3 spells CASSSAGHSYNEQFF. The CDR3 DNA is TGTGCCAGCAGTTCAGCTGGTCACAGCTACAATGAGCAGTTCTTC. The rearrangement links TRBV28 to TRBJ2-1, with unresolved D. Germline V CDR1 and CDR2: MDHEN, SYDVKM. Trimming removed 4 bases from V and 3 bases from J, with 13 bases in between. The CDR3 covers 15 residues.